This T cell receptor (beta chain) appears in the sequencing data of a study of cytomegalovirus exposure and HLA in healthy donors. Researchers ran the PCR with 60 Vbeta and 13 Jbeta primers. The data were produced by immunoSEQ multiplex PCR, yet TCRdb's version contains in-frame clones alone and is incomplete. The table has 90,000 to 110,000 clones, 75% to 90% seen once. The germline V gene encodes CDR1 MDHEN and CDR2 SYDVKM. The V gene lost 5 bases and the J gene lost 2 bases, with 12 bases spanning the gap. The CDR3 consists of 14 residues. The TCR originated in a man aged 25-40 years in good health and CMV-seropositive. The chain uses TRBV28 and TRBJ2-5; maybe TRBD2 (5 bases). The sample was PBMCs. The CDR3 sequence is CASSPIRGQETQYF. DNA for the CDR3: TGTGCCAGCAGTCCTATCCGGGGTCAAGAGACCCAGTACTTC.